These T cell receptor beta chains were read from a single sample in a study of blood T cell repertoires in COVID-19. This table comes from immunoSEQ multiplex PCR, and its TCRdb copy is limited to in-frame clones, with some not included. This table has about 170,000 clones, around nine tenths appearing once. Sequencing input: peripheral blood. The receptors shown here come from a woman older than 75 with COVID-19, enrolled during active disease. Both conserved end residues are part of each CDR3. The D gene is left open where the match is weak. The size field is filled for only some rows; it gives once, few, many or a size class.

D gene	clone size	V gene	J gene	CDR3 DNA	CDR3 protein
.	.	TRBV11-3	TRBJ1-6	TGTGCCAGCAGCTTGGGCGGTGGGGCAACCTTTAATTCACCCCTCCACTTT	CASSLGGGATFNSPLHF
TRBD2	.	TRBV14	TRBJ2-2	TGTGCCAGCAGCCAGTTCTCACTAGCGGGGACCGGGGAGCTGTTTTTT	CASSQFSLAGTGELFF
TRBD1	.	TRBV4-3	TRBJ1-1	TGCGCCAGCAGCCAAAACAGACAGGGGAACACTGAAGCTTTCTTT	CASSQNRQGNTEAFF
TRBD2	.	TRBV19	TRBJ2-5	TGTGCCAGTAGTCCCCTAGCGGGAGGGCCGGAGACCCAGTACTTC	CASSPLAGGPETQYF
.	.	TRBV21-1	TRBJ2-2	TGTGCCCCCACGGGGGCGGGAGGGCCGATCACCGGGGAGCTGTTTTTT	CAPTGAGGPITGELFF
TRBD1	.	TRBV19	TRBJ2-2	TGTGCCAGTAGTCCCCGGGGACAGGGGCACACCGGGGAGCTGTTTTTT	CASSPRGQGHTGELFF
.	.	TRBV6-5	TRBJ2-2	TGTGCCATCTCCCGAGTCGGTGCCGGGGAGCTGTTTTTT	CAISRVGAGELFF
.	once	TRBV6-2/TRBV6-3	TRBJ1-5	TGTGCCAGCAGTGATGGACAGTTCAATCAGCCCCAGCATTTT	CASSDGQFNQPQHF
TRBD2	once	TRBV24-1	TRBJ2-7	TGTGCCACCAGTCCTGGGGGGGGAGGCTACGAGCAGTACTTC	CATSPGGGGYEQYF
TRBD2	.	TRBV28	TRBJ2-7	TGTGCCAGCACCCCCCTAGCGGATGCCTCCTACGAGCAGTACTTC	CASTPLADASYEQYF
TRBD2	few	TRBV19	TRBJ2-7	TGTGCCAGTATGCGGGAGGGTTCCTACGAGCAGTACTTC	CASMREGSYEQYF
.	.	TRBV6-5	TRBJ1-3	TGTGCCAGCAGCCGCGGGACTTCTGGAAACACCATATATTTT	CASSRGTSGNTIYF
.	.	TRBV19	TRBJ1-2	TGTGCCAGCAAATCAGGGAAAGAGTACTATGGCTACACCTTC	CASKSGKEYYGYTF
.	.	TRBV9	TRBJ1-4	TGTGCCAGCAGCGACCGGACGGGAGCAGGGAATGAAAAACTGTTTTTT	CASSDRTGAGNEKLFF
.	.	TRBV4-2	TRBJ2-7	TGTGCCAGCAGCATAGACAGGGACTCGGAAGAGCAGTACTTC	CASSIDRDSEEQYF
.	.	TRBV28	TRBJ2-3	TGTGCCAGCAGTTTAGGGGGAGGCCTCACAGATACGCAGTATTTT	CASSLGGGLTDTQYF
TRBD2	.	TRBV4-3	TRBJ2-5	TGCGCCAGCAGCCCGGGACTAGGGGAGACCCAGTACTTC	CASSPGLGETQYF
.	.	TRBV14	TRBJ2-1	TGTGCCAGCAGCCAGGGCGGGCTGGGGTACAATGAGCAGTTCTTC	CASSQGGLGYNEQFF
.	.	TRBV19	TRBJ2-6	TGTGCCAGTAGGGCGAAGAAAGGGAGCTCTGGGGCCAACGTCCTGACTTTC	CASRAKKGSSGANVLTF
.	.	TRBV18	TRBJ1-4	TGTGCCAGCTCACCACCGAACTTACAGGGTGAAAAACTGTTTTTT	CASSPPNLQGEKLFF
TRBD2	.	TRBV5-8	TRBJ2-7	TGTGCCAGCAGCTTGTCGGCTGGGAGGGTCGAGCAGTACTTC	CASSLSAGRVEQYF
.	once	TRBV11-2	TRBJ2-7	TGTGCCAGCAGTCACCAACCAGATCAGGGGCGATACCTGTACGAGCAGTACTTC	CASSHQPDQGRYLYEQYF
.	.	TRBV5-6	TRBJ2-1	TGTGCCAGCAGCCTGACCGGGACTTTCTCCTACAATGAGCAGTTCTTC	CASSLTGTFSYNEQFF
TRBD1	.	TRBV6-1	TRBJ1-5	TGTGCCAGCAGTGGAGCCGCAGGGGGGATGAGCAATCAGCCCCAGCATTTT	CASSGAAGGMSNQPQHF
TRBD1	.	TRBV2	TRBJ1-2	TGTGCCAGCAACAGGGGGCGCGACTATGGCTACACCTTC	CASNRGRDYGYTF
.	.	TRBV28	TRBJ1-1	TGTGCCAGCGAGGTGCAGGGAGGTGAAGCTTTCTTT	CASEVQGGEAFF
.	.	TRBV5-1	TRBJ2-1	TGCGCCAGCAGCTTGGGAGCGAGTACACCCAATGAGCAGTTCTTC	CASSLGASTPNEQFF
TRBD1	.	TRBV19	TRBJ1-2	TGTGCCAGTAGCGGGACAGGGGGTTATGGCTACACCTTC	CASSGTGGYGYTF
.	.	TRBV6-5	TRBJ2-1	TGTGCCAGCAGTTACTCGACTACTGATGGCGGTGAGCAGTTCTTC	CASSYSTTDGGEQFF
TRBD2	once	TRBV7-8	TRBJ2-5	TGTGCCAGCAGCTCGAGCGGGAAGCAAGAGACCCAGTACTTC	CASSSSGKQETQYF
.	.	TRBV12-3/TRBV12-4	TRBJ1-5	TGTGCCAGCAGTTTCCGCTCGGATCAGCCCCAGCATTTT	CASSFRSDQPQHF
TRBD2	.	TRBV19	TRBJ2-1	TGTGCCAGTCAACCTCTTAGCGGGAGGGGCCTCACTGAGCAGTTCTTC	CASQPLSGRGLTEQFF
.	many	TRBV14	TRBJ2-5	TGTGCCAGCAGCCGCCACGATCTGGGGGCGCGTGAGACCCAGTACTTC	CASSRHDLGARETQYF
TRBD1	.	TRBV7-2	TRBJ2-7	TGTGCCAGCAGCCCACAGGGGAAACCCTACGAGCAGTACTTC	CASSPQGKPYEQYF
TRBD1	.	TRBV7-9	TRBJ2-3	TGTGCCAGCAGCTCATGGGACAGGGATAAAGATACGCAGTATTTT	CASSSWDRDKDTQYF
TRBD1	.	TRBV11-2	TRBJ2-2	TGTGCCAGCAGCCGAAACAGGGGCCCCGGGGAGCTGTTTTTT	CASSRNRGPGELFF
TRBD2	once	TRBV7-9	TRBJ2-3	TGTGCCAGCAGCGCAGGCTCGGGACTAGCGGGAGCAGATACGCAGTATTTT	CASSAGSGLAGADTQYF
.	.	TRBV5-4	TRBJ2-1	TGTGCCAGCAGCCTCAGACAGGCGAGCCTCAATGAGCAGTTCTTC	CASSLRQASLNEQFF
TRBD1	.	TRBV6-1	TRBJ1-1	TGTGCCAGCAGTGAACTGGGGACAGCCGTTTTGTCTGAAGCTTTCTTT	CASSELGTAVLSEAFF
TRBD2	.	TRBV7-9	TRBJ2-1	TGTGCCAGCAGCTCTAGGGCCACTAGCGGGAGCGATGAGCAGTTCTTC	CASSSRATSGSDEQFF
.	.	TRBV5-1	TRBJ1-1	TGCGCCAGCAGCTTGAGTTCGACAGGACCCATGAACACTGAAGCTTTCTTT	CASSLSSTGPMNTEAFF
TRBD2	.	TRBV27	TRBJ2-7	TGTGCCAGCAGTTTAGAGTTGGGGGGGGGCGAGCAGTACTTC	CASSLELGGGEQYF
TRBD2	.	TRBV7-2	TRBJ2-1	TGTGCCAGCGGAGGGGGCACTAGCGGGTCCCTTAGGCAGTTCTTC	CASGGGTSGSLRQFF
.	few	TRBV28	TRBJ2-5	TGTGCCAGCAGTTCAAGGTCATGGAGGGAGTGGCGAGAGACCCAGTACTTC	CASSSRSWREWRETQYF
TRBD1	once	TRBV9	TRBJ2-1	TGTGCCAGCAGCCCCCAGGGAGGACAGGGAGGTGAGCAGTTCTTC	CASSPQGGQGGEQFF
TRBD1	.	TRBV5-4	TRBJ1-3	TGTGCCAGCAGCATGACAGGGGATGGAAACACCATATATTTT	CASSMTGDGNTIYF